Listed here is a single TCR beta chain. Some clones are missing from TCRdb's copy, which holds only in-frame ones; the method was immunoSEQ multiplex PCR. The data show about 500,000 clones, approximately 91% seen once. V lost 2 bases, J lost 8 bases, and 6 bases stayed unmatched. This CDR3 comprises 15 residues. Germline CDR1 is MRHNA and CDR2 is SNTAGT. This sample was taken from a study of blood T cell repertoires in COVID-19. Study overall: There were acute and convalescent COVID-19 samples, and they came from the United States, Italy and Spain. Nucleic acid was either cDNA or gDNA, and it came from T cells, B-cell-depleted T cells, or PBMCs.

This TCR derives from a woman aged 45-65 years with COVID-19, enrolled during active disease. Sequenced sample: peripheral blood. The chain carries TRBV6-4 and TRBJ2-1, with 10 bases that match TRBD2. Here the CDR3 reads CASSDERGGLDEQFF. The CDR3, as DNA: TGTGCCAGCAGTGACGAGCGGGGGGGCCTCGATGAGCAGTTCTTC.